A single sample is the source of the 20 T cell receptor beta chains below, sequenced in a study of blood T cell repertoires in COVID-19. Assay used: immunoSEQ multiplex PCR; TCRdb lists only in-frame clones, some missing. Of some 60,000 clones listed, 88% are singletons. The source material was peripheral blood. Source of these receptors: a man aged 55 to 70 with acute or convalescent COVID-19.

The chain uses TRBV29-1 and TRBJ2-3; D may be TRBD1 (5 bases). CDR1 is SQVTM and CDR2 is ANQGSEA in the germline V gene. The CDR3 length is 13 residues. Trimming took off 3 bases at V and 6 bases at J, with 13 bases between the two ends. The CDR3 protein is CSVDAQGRDTQYF. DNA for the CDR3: TGCAGCGTTGATGCCCAGGGAAGGGATACGCAGTATTTT.

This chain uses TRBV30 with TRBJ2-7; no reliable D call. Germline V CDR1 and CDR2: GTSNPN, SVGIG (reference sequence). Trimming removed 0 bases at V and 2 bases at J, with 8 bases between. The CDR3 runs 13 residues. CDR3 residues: CAWSVSATYEQYF. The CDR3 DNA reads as TGTGCCTGGAGTGTAAGCGCCACCTACGAGCAGTACTTC.

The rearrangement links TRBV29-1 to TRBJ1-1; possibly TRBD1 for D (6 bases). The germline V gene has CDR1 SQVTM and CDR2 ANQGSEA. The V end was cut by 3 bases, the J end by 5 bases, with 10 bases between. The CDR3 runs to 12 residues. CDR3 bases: TGCAGCGTTGAGGGGGCGCGTACTGAAGCTTTCTTT. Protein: CSVEGARTEAFF.

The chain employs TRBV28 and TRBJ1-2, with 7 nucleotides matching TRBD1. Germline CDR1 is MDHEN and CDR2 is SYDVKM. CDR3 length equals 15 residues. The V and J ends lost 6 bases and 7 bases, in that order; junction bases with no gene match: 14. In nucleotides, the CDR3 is TGTGCCAGCAGAGCGTCCGAGGGGGCCCTGGGTGGCTACACCTTC. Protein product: CASRASEGALGGYTF.

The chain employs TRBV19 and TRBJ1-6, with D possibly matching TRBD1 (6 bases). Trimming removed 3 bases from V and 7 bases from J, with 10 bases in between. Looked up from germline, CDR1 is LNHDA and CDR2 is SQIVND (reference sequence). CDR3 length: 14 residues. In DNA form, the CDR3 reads TGTGCCAGTAGTATGTCTAGGGGGAATTCACCCCTCCACTTT. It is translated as CASSMSRGNSPLHF. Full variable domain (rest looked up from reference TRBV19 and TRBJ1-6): DGGITQSPKYLFRKEGQNVTLSCEQNLNHDAMYWYRQDPGQGLRLIYYSQIVNDFQKGDIAEGYSVSREKKESFPLTVTSAQKNPTAFYLCASSMSRGNSPLHFGNGTRLTVT.

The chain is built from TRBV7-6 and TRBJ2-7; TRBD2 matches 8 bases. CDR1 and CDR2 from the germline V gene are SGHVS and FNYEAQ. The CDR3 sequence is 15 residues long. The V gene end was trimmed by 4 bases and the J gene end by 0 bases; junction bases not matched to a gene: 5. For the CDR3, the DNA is TGTGCCAGCAGCTCCCTAGCGGGCAGCTCCTACGAGCAGTACTTC. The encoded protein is CASSSLAGSSYEQYF.

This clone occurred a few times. Here the CDR3 DNA reads TGTGCCAGCAGTTGGGGGGGAGACGAGCAGTACTTC. It specifies CASSWGGDEQYF. This rearrangement joins TRBV2 to TRBJ2-7, with TRBD2 identical over 7 bases. Germline V lookup: CDR1 SNHLY, CDR2 FYNNEI. The CDR3 has 12 residues. V lost 5 bases and J lost 5; bases outside the gene matches: 3.

The CDR3 sequence: CASSFRVAGEDEQYF. The CDR3, as DNA: TGTGCCAGCAGTTTTAGGGTAGCGGGAGAAGACGAGCAGTACTTC. The chain joins TRBV28 to TRBJ2-7; 9 bases are shared with TRBD2. Trimming took 3 bases from V and 5 from J; bases not matched to a gene: 8. Germline CDR1 is MDHEN and CDR2 is SYDVKM. This CDR3 has 15 residues.

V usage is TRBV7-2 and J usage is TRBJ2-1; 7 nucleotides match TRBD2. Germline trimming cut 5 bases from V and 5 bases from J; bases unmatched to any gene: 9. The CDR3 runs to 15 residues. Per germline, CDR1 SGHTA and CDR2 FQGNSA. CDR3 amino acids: CASSPELAHDNEQFF. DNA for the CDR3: TGTGCCAGCAGCCCAGAACTAGCGCATGACAATGAGCAGTTCTTC. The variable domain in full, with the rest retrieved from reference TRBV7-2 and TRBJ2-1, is GAGVSQSPSNKVTEKGKDVELRCDPISGHTALYWYRQSLGQGLEFLIYFQGNSAPDKSGLPSDRFSAERTGGSVSTLTIQRTQQEDSAVYLCASSPELAHDNEQFFGPGTRLTVL.

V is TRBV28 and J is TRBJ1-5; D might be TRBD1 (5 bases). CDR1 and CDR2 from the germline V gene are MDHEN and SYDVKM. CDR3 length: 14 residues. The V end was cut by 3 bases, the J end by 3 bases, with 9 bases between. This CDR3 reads CASSLGQLNQPQHF. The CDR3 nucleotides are TGTGCCAGCAGTTTGGGGCAGCTCAATCAGCCCCAGCATTTT. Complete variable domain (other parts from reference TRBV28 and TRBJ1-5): DVKVTQSSRYLVKRTGEKVFLECVQDMDHENMFWYRQDPGLGLRLIYFSYDVKMKEKGDIPEGYSVSREKKERFSLILESASTNQTSMYLCASSLGQLNQPQHFGDGTRLSIL.

The CDR3 loop reads CASSPLDRGPPTEAFF. For the CDR3, the DNA is TGTGCCAGTAGTCCCCTGGACAGGGGGCCCCCCACTGAAGCTTTCTTT. The V call is TRBV19, the J call TRBJ1-1, with 11 bases matching TRBD1. The V segment lost 5 bases and the J segment 4 bases; nucleotides outside the gene matches: 9. The CDR3 totals 16 residues. CDR1 LNHDA and CDR2 SQIVND come from the germline V gene (reference sequence).

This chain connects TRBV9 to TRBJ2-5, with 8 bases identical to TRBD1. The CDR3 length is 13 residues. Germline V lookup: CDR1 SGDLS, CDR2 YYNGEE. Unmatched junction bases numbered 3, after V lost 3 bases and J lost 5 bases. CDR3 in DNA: TGTGCCAGCAGCGGGTGGACAGGGGAGACCCAGTACTTC. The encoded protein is CASSGWTGETQYF.

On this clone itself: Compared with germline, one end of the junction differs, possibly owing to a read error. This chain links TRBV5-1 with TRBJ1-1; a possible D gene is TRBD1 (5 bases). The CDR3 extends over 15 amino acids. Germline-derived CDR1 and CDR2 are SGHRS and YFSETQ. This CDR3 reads CASRLGTPRGTEAFF. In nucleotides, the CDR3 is TGCGCCAGCAGGTTGGGGACTCCCCGAGGGACTGAAGCTTTCTTT. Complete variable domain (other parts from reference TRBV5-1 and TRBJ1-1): KAGVTQTPRYLIKTRGQQVTLSCSPISGHRSVSWYQQTPGQGLQFLFEYFSETQRNKGNFPGRFSGRQFSNSRSEMNVSTLELGDSALYLCASRLGTPRGTEAFFGQGTRLTVV.

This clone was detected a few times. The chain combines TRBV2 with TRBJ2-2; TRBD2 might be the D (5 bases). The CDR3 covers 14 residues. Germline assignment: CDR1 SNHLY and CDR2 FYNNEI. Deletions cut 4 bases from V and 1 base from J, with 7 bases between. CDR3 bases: TGTGCCAGCAGTGCGAGGGAGAACACCGGGGAGCTGTTTTTT. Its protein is CASSARENTGELFF.

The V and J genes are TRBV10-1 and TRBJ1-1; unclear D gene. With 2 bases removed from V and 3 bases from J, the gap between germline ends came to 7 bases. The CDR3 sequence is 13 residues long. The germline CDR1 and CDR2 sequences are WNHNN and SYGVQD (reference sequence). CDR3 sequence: CASSEGRYTEAFF. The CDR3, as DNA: TGCGCCAGCAGTGAGGGGCGATACACTGAAGCTTTCTTT.

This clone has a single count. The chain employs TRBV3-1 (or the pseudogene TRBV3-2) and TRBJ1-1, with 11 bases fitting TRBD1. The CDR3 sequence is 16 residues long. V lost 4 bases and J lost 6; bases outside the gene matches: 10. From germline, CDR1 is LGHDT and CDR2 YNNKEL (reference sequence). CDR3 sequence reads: CASSPGPGQGGPEAFF. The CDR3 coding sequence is TGTGCCAGCAGCCCGGGGCCGGGACAGGGGGGCCCTGAAGCTTTCTTT.

The CDR3 loop reads CASNDDSYYGYTF. The CDR3 DNA sequence: TGCGCCAGCAATGATGACAGCTACTATGGCTACACCTTC. The chain links TRBV10-2 to TRBJ1-2; D might be TRBD1 (5 bases). Trimming removed 7 bases from V and 3 bases from J, with 12 bases in between. There are 13 residues in the CDR3. Germline-derived CDR1 and CDR2 are WSHSY and SAAADI.

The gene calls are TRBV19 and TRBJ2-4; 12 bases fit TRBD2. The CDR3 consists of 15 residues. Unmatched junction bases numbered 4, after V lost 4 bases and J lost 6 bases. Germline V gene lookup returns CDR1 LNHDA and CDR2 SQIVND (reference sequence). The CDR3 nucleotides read TGTGCCAGTAGTAGACTAGCGGGAGAAGGAAACATTCAGTACTTC. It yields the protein CASSRLAGEGNIQYF. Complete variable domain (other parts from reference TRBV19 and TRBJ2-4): DGGITQSPKYLFRKEGQNVTLSCEQNLNHDAMYWYRQDPGQGLRLIYYSQIVNDFQKGDIAEGYSVSREKKESFPLTVTSAQKNPTAFYLCASSRLAGEGNIQYFGAGTRLSVL.

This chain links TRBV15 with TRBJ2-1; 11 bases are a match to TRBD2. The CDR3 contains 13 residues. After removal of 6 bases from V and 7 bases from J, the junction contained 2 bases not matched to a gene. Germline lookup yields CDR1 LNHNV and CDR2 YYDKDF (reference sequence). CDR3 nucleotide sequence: TGTGCCACCAGTAGCGGGAGGGGTAATGAGCAGTTCTTC. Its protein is CATSSGRGNEQFF.

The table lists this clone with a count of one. Here the CDR3 DNA reads TGTGCCACCAGGAGCGGGAGTACCACAGATACGCAGTATTTT. Its protein is CATRSGSTTDTQYF. The rearrangement uses TRBV24-1 and TRBJ2-3, with TRBD2 matching 8 bases. Germline assignment: CDR1 KGHDR and CDR2 SFDVKD. V lost 7 bases, J lost 2 bases, and 4 bases stayed unmatched. The CDR3 is 14 residues long.